These 9 T cell receptor beta chains were sequenced from one sample in a study of T cell repertoires in cytomegalovirus infection. Using its own MiXCR run on the reads, TCRdb lists one record per CDR3 protein. The table has about 300,000 distinct CDR3 sequences, 9.6% seen once. Input material: PBMCs. These receptors were obtained from a human donor in good health (CMV status not recorded). Some clones in this sample may be carry-over from other donors' samples.

In its sample, this clonotype was seen many times. The chain joins TRBV6-1 to TRBJ2-2; 11 bases map to TRBD2. This CDR3 has 18 residues. The germline V gene has CDR1 MNHNS and CDR2 SASEGT. V was pared by 4 bases and J by 6 bases, with 13 bases of the junction left unmatched. CDR3 nucleotide sequence: TGTGCCAGCAGTGTCAGGTCCCTGACTAGCGGGAATGCCGGGGAGCTGTTTTTT. It codes for CASSVRSLTSGNAGELFF.

At least ten counts were recorded for this clonotype. V gene TRBV20-1 combines with J gene TRBJ2-5; D is ambiguous. Trimming pared 1 base from V and 0 bases from J, leaving 15 bases between. The germline V gene has CDR1 DFQATT and CDR2 SNEGSKA (reference sequence). This CDR3 comprises 16 residues. CDR3 region: CSARARGKTYQETQYF. DNA of the CDR3: TGCAGTGCTAGAGCCCGTGGGAAGACTTACCAAGAGACCCAGTACTTC.

This clonotype was counted many times. The limits of the CDR3 on the DNA are not certain, so only TCRdb's listed CDR3 is given. The genes are TRBV6-6 and TRBJ2-1; the table's D call, TRBD2, has no DNA check behind it. The CDR3 is 15 residues long, counting both termini. Germline V gene sequence: CDR1 MNHNY, CDR2 SVGAGI (reference sequence). This CDR3 reads CASSTSAGGYNEQFF.

This clonotype has at least ten counts. This sequence joins TRBV28 and TRBJ1-2, with 8 bases fitting TRBD1. V lost 7 bases and J lost 1; bases outside the gene matches: 8. This CDR3 has 15 residues. CDR1 and CDR2 from the germline V gene are MDHEN and SYDVKM. CDR3: CASNIRTGSNYGYTF. The CDR3, as DNA: TGTGCCAGCAATATTCGGACAGGGAGTAACTATGGCTACACCTTC.

This clonotype has a count of ten or more. The chain employs TRBV6-5 and TRBJ2-7; 9 bases match TRBD1. Germline V lookup: CDR1 MNHEY, CDR2 SVGAGI. Losses at the gene ends were 4 bases for V and 2 bases for J; bases not matched to a gene: 9. The CDR3 has 16 amino acids. CDR3: CASSSPRDRAAYEQYF. The DNA for the CDR3 is TGTGCCAGCAGTTCTCCCAGGGACAGGGCCGCCTACGAGCAGTACTTC.

With regard to this clonotype: Just one base apart from a much larger clone, this may be a read error. The V and J genes are TRBV5-4 and TRBJ2-2; D is uncertain. CDR1 is SGHNT and CDR2 is YYREEE in the germline V gene (reference sequence). CDR3 length equals 16 residues. V was shortened by 0 bases and J by 1 base, with 10 bases between the two germline ends. Here the CDR3 reads CASSLAQSRNTGELFF. The CDR3 DNA follows: TGTGCCAGCAGCTTGGCTCAGAGCAGGAACACCGGGGAGCTGTTTTTT.

This clonotype was seen at least ten times. This rearrangement joins TRBV20-1 to TRBJ2-2; 9 bases are a match to TRBD2. This CDR3 has 16 amino acids. V shed 3 bases, J shed 1 base, and the junction held 6 bases outside the gene matches. CDR1 DFQATT and CDR2 SNEGSKA come from the germline V gene (reference sequence). CDR3 nucleotides: TGCAGTGCTAGGAGGATAGCGGGGGTGAACACCGGGGAGCTGTTTTTT. Encoded protein: CSARRIAGVNTGELFF.

This clonotype was found a few times. The gene calls are TRBV20-1 and TRBJ2-7; 13 bases fit TRBD2. The CDR3 spans 17 residues. Trimming removed 4 bases from V and 4 bases from J; junction bases left unmatched: 13. CDR1 and CDR2 from the germline V gene are DFQATT and SNEGSKA (reference sequence). For the CDR3, the DNA is TGCAGTGCTACGCAGTATAAATGGACTAGCGGGGGATACGAGCAGTACTTC. It encodes CSATQYKWTSGGYEQYF.

This clonotype has at least ten counts. The chain joins TRBV12-3 or TRBV12-4 to TRBJ2-6; D gene uncertain. Trimming removed 3 bases at V and 2 bases at J, with 2 bases between. The CDR3 runs to 13 residues. The CDR3 DNA sequence: TGTGCCAGCAGTTTTCCTGGGGCCAACGTCCTGACTTTC. This gives the protein CASSFPGANVLTF.